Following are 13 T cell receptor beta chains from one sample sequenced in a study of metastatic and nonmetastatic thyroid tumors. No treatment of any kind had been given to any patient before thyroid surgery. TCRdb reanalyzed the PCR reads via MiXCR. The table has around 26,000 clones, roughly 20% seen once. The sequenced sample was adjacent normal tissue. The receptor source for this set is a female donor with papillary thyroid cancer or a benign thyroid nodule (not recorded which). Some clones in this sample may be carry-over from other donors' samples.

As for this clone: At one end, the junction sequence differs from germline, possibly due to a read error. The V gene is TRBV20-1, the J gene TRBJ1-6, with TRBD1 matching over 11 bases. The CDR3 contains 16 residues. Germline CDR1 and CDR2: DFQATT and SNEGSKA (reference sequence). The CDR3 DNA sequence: TGCAGTGCTCGAGACCGCGGGACAGGGGGAAATTCACCCCTCCACTTT. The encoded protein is CSARDRGTGGNSPLHF.

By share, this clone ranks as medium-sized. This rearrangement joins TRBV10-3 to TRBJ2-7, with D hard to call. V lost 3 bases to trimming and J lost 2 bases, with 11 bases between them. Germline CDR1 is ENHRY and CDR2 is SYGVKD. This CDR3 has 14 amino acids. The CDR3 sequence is CAISDAGKPYEQYF. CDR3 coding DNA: TGTGCCATCAGTGATGCTGGCAAGCCCTACGAGCAGTACTTC.

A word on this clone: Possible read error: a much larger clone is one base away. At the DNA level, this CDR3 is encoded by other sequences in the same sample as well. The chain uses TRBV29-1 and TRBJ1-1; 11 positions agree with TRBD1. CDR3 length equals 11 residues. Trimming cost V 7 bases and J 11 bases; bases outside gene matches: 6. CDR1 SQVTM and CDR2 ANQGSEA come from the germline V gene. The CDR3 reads CSAGQGALAFF. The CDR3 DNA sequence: TGCAGCGCCGGACAGGGGGCATTGGCTTTCTTT. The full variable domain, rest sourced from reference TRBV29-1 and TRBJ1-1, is SAVISQKPSRDICQRGTSLTIQCQVDSQVTMMFWYRQQPGQSLTLIATANQGSEATYESGFVIDKFPISRPNLTFSTLTVSNMSPEDSSIYLCSAGQGALAFFGQGTRLTVV.

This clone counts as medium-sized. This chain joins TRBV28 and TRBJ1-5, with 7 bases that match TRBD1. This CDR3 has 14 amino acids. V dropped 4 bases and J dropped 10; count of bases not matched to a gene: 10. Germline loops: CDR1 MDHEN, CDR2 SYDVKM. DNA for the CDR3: TGTGCCAGCAGTTCACAGGGGTGGGGGGTTCCCCAGCATTTT. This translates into CASSSQGWGVPQHF.

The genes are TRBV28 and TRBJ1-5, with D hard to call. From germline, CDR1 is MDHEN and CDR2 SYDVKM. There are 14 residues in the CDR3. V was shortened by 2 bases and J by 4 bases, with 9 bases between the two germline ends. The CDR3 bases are TGTGCCAGCAGTTTACCTGGACTGAATCAGCCCCAGCATTTT. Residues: CASSLPGLNQPQHF.

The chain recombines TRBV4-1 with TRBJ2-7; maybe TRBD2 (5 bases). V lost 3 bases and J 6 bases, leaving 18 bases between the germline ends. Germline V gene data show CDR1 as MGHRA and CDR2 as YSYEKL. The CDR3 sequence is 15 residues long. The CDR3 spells CASSHSGIATCEQYF. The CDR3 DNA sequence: TGCGCCAGCAGCCATTCCGGGATTGCAACCTGCGAGCAGTACTTC.

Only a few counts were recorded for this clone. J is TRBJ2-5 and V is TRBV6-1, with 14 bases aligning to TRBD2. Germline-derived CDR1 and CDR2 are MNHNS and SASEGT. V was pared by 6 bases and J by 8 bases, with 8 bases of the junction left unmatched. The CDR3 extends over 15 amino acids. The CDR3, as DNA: TGTGCCAGCAGCCGGGGACTAGCGGGGGAATCTACCCAGTACTTC. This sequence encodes CASSRGLAGESTQYF.

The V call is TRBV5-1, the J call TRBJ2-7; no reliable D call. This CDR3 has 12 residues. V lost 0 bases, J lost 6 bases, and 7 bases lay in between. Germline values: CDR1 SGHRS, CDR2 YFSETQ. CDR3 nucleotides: TGCGCCAGCAGCTTGGATGGCCTCGAGCAGTACTTC. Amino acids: CASSLDGLEQYF.

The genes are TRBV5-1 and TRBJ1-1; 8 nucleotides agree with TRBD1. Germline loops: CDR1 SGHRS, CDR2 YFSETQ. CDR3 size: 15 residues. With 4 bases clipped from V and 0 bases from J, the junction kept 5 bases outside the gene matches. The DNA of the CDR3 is TGCGCCAGCAGCCTCAGGGACAGGCTGAACACTGAAGCTTTCTTT. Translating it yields CASSLRDRLNTEAFF.

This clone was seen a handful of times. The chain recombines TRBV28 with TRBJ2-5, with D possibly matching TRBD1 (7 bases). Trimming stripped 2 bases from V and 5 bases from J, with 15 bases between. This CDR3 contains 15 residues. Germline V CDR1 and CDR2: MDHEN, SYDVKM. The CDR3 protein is CASSLEEGAGETQYF. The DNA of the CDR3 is TGTGCCAGCAGTTTAGAGGAGGGGGCGGGTGAGACCCAGTACTTC.

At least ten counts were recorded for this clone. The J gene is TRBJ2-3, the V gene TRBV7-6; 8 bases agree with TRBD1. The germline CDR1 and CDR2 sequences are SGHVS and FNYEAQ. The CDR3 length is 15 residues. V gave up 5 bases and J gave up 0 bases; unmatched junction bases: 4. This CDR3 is CASSRGQESTDTQYF. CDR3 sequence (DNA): TGTGCCAGCAGCCGGGGACAGGAAAGCACAGATACGCAGTATTTT.

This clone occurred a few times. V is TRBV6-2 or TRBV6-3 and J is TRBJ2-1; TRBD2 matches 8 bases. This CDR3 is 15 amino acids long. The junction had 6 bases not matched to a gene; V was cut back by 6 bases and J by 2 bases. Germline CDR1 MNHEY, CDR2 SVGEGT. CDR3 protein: CASSAGGHTYNEQFF. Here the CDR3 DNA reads TGTGCCAGCAGCGCGGGGGGTCATACCTACAATGAGCAGTTCTTC.

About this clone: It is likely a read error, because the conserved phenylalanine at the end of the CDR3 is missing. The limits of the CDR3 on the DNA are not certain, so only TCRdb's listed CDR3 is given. The CDR3 loop reads CSAADNSNQPQPC. The chain joins TRBV20-1 to TRBJ1-5. CDR1 and CDR2 (germline): DFQATT, SNEGSKA (reference sequence). The CDR3 region is 13 residues in length, termini included.